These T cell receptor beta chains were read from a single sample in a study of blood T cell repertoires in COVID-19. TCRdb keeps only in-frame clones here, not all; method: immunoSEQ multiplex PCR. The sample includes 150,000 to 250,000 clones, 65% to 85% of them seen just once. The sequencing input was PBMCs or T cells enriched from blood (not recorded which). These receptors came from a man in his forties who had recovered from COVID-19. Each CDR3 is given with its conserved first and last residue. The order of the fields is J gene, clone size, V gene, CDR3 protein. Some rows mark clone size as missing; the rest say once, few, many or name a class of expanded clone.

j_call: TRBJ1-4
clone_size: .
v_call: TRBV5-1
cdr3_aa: CASSLTPVGQHNEKLFF

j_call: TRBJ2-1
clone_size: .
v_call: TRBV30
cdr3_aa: CAWSVALDEQFF

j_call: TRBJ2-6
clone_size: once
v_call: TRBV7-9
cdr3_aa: CASSYYGQGAFGANVLTF

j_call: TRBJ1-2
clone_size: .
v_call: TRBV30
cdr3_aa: CAWSVATRGRGYTF

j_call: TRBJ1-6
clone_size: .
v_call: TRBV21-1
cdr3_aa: CASSTRDSPLHF

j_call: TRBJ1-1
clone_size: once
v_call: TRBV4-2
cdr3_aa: CASSQEHTGNTEAFF

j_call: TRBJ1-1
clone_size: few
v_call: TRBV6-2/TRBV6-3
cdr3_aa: CASSTSFRGTGMNTEAFF

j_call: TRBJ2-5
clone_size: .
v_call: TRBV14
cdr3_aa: CASSHLAGGPRQETQYF

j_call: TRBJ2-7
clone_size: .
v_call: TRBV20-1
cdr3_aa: CSASVIRGVEQYF

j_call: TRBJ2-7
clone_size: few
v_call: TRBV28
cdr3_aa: CATREGDYEQYF

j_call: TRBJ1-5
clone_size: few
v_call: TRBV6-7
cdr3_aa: CASTIPGQGENQPQHF

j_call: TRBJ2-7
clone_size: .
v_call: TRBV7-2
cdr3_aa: CASSLAHSGVAEQYF

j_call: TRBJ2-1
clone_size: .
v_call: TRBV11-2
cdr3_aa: CASSLVWGPYNEQFF

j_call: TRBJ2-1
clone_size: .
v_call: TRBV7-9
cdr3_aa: CASSLTPTTLGGEQFF

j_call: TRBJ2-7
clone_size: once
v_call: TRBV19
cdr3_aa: CASTATGGYEQYF